The 15 T cell receptor beta chains in this list originate from one sample, sequenced in a study of early T cells in non-severe SARS-CoV-2 infection. TCRdb analysed the 5' RACE reads with MiXCR anew, one entry per CDR3 protein. The top ten hold 2.8% of the sample, which has about 49,000 distinct CDR3 sequences, about 6.3% seen once. The sequences come from whole blood, collected at baseline. These receptors all stem from an adult who was a healthcare worker with PCR-confirmed SARS-CoV-2 infection or an uninfected control (not recorded which).

The chain uses TRBV9 and TRBJ2-3; 7 bases fit TRBD2. Germline V gene sequence: CDR1 SGDLS, CDR2 YYNGEE. V was pared by 3 bases and J by 1 base, with 8 bases of the junction left unmatched. The CDR3 covers 16 residues. CDR3 bases: TGTGCCAGCAGCGAGCCCCAGCGGGGACGCACAGATACGCAGTATTTT. It specifies CASSEPQRGRTDTQYF.

Ten or more counts support this clonotype. The chain employs TRBV20-1 and TRBJ1-4, with 7 bases that match TRBD1. The germline CDR1 and CDR2 sequences are DFQATT and SNEGSKA (reference sequence). CDR3 length equals 16 residues. V was pared by 5 bases and J by 0 bases, with 9 bases of the junction left unmatched. CDR3 protein: CSASTTRGTTNEKLFF. In nucleotides, the CDR3 is TGCAGTGCTTCAACTACCAGGGGGACAACTAATGAAAAACTGTTTTTT.

The sample holds many counts of this clonotype. This sequence joins TRBV20-1 and TRBJ2-1; D gene uncertain. Trimming took off 2 bases at V and 5 bases at J, with 16 bases between the two ends. CDR3 length: 15 amino acids. CDR1 DFQATT and CDR2 SNEGSKA come from the germline V gene (reference sequence). The chain's CDR3 is CSARPRDPVNNEQFF. The CDR3 coding sequence is TGCAGTGCTAGACCCCGAGATCCCGTAAACAATGAGCAGTTCTTC.

This clonotype was detected many times. The rearrangement links TRBV5-1 to TRBJ2-3, with a tentative D call TRBD1 (6 bases). Looked up from germline, CDR1 is SGHRS and CDR2 is YFSETQ. The CDR3 loop spans 15 amino acids. V was clipped by 3 bases and J by 2 bases, with 13 bases between them. The CDR3 sequence: CASSYLQGSTDTQYF. DNA for the CDR3: TGCGCCAGCAGCTACTTACAGGGATCCACAGATACGCAGTATTTT.

This clonotype was detected ten times or more. The rearrangement joins TRBV7-9 to TRBJ2-4; D may match TRBD1 or TRBD2 (5 bases each). From germline, CDR1 is SEHNR and CDR2 FQNEAQ (reference sequence). The CDR3 is 17 amino acids. Trimming left V 4 bases short and J 0 bases short, with 16 bases between. This chain's CDR3 is CASSSAGTGIAKNIQYF. The DNA for the CDR3 is TGTGCCAGCAGCTCCGCCGGGACGGGGATAGCCAAAAACATTCAGTACTTC.

This clonotype has at least ten counts. This chain connects TRBV24-1 to TRBJ2-5; no clear D gene. Per germline, CDR1 KGHDR and CDR2 SFDVKD. This CDR3 contains 15 residues. V was pared by 3 bases and J by 0 bases, with 10 bases between. The CDR3 region has the DNA TGTGCCACCAGTGATAGCCGCGGTTACCAAGAGACCCAGTACTTC. This codes for CATSDSRGYQETQYF.

This clonotype was recorded many times. The J gene is TRBJ2-1, the V gene TRBV7-9; the match to TRBD2 covers 7 bases. With 2 bases clipped from V and 9 bases from J, the junction kept 7 bases outside the gene matches. This CDR3 comprises 14 residues. Per germline, CDR1 SEHNR and CDR2 FQNEAQ (reference sequence). CDR3 amino acids: CASSLLAASGEQFF. The CDR3 DNA follows: TGTGCCAGCAGCTTACTTGCGGCTAGCGGTGAGCAGTTCTTC. The full variable domain, with the rest looked up from reference TRBV7-9 and TRBJ2-1, is DTGVSQNPRHKITKRGQNVTFRCDPISEHNRLYWYRQTLGQGPEFLTYFQNEAQLEKSRLLSDRFSAERPKGSFSTLEIQRTEQGDSAMYLCASSLLAASGEQFFGPGTRLTVL.

This clonotype showed up many times. The CDR3 protein is CASSHDRGIGGYTF. Here the CDR3 DNA reads TGTGCCAGCAGCCATGACAGGGGGATAGGTGGCTACACCTTC. This chain links TRBV28 with TRBJ1-2; 9 nucleotides agree with TRBD1. The length of the CDR3 is 14 residues. The germline CDR1 and CDR2 sequences are MDHEN and SYDVKM. V was clipped by 6 bases and J by 7 bases; unmatched bases: 9.

This clonotype was seen ten or more times. The chain couples TRBV27 to TRBJ2-7; D not resolved. Germline CDR1 MNHEY, CDR2 SMNVEV (reference sequence). The CDR3 has 12 residues. V shed 4 bases and J shed 7 bases, with 11 bases lying between them. The CDR3 is CASSSSIGEQYF. The DNA for the CDR3 is TGTGCCAGCAGTTCTTCCATCGGAGAGCAGTACTTC.

As concerns this clonotype: A read error may be the cause here, since a much bigger clone is one base away. The rearrangement links TRBV6-2 or TRBV6-3 to TRBJ2-1; 13 positions agree with TRBD2. Germline lookup yields CDR1 MNHEY and CDR2 SVGEGT. This CDR3 has 14 residues. DNA of the CDR3: TGTGTCAGCTCGGGACTAGCGGGGCGAAGTGAGCAGTTCTTC. Encoded protein: CVSSGLAGRSEQFF.

By its share, this clonotype is medium-sized. The chain is built from TRBV11-2 and TRBJ2-7; TRBD1 might be the D (6 bases). The V and J ends lost 0 bases and 4 bases respectively, with 22 bases between them. The length of the CDR3 is 18 residues. Germline V gives CDR1 SGHAT, CDR2 FQNNGV. The CDR3 DNA reads TGTGCCAGCAGCTTAGATCTTAATCCTGCGGTCAGGGGATACGAGCAGTACTTC. Protein product: CASSLDLNPAVRGYEQYF.

This clonotype has a handful of counts. V is TRBV7-9 and J is TRBJ2-4, with D possibly matching TRBD2 (5 bases). The CDR3 extends over 19 amino acids. Germline-derived CDR1 and CDR2 are SEHNR and FQNEAQ (reference sequence). Trimming left V 6 bases short and J 2 bases short, with 26 bases between. DNA for the CDR3: TGTGCCAGCAGGGACCCCCGTGGACTCGAATCGGGCCCCAAAAACATTCAGTACTTC. Encoded protein: CASRDPRGLESGPKNIQYF.

Ten or more counts support this clonotype. This chain joins TRBV5-1 and TRBJ1-2; a weak D match, TRBD1 (5 bases). Germline V lookup: CDR1 SGHRS, CDR2 YFSETQ. The V end lost 2 bases, the J end lost 4 bases, and 15 bases lay between the germline ends. The CDR3 consists of 15 residues. The CDR3 sequence is CASSFEGPKSYGYTF. CDR3 DNA: TGCGCCAGCAGCTTCGAGGGACCGAAATCCTATGGCTACACCTTC.

This clonotype appeared many times. V gene TRBV12-3 or TRBV12-4 combines with J gene TRBJ1-5; D is uncertain. The CDR3 has 13 residues. Between the trimmed V and J ends, which lost 6 bases and 1 base, there was a span of 7 bases. Written as DNA, the CDR3 is TGTGCCAGCAGCCCGGAAAGCAATCAGCCCCAGCATTTT. It is translated as CASSPESNQPQHF.

This clonotype was found many times. V gene TRBV29-1 combines with J gene TRBJ1-2, with D possibly being TRBD1 (5 bases). Per the germline V gene, CDR1 is SQVTM and CDR2 is ANQGSEA. The CDR3 is 13 amino acids. V was clipped by 1 base and J by 7 bases, with 13 bases between them. The CDR3 DNA reads TGCAGCGTTGAAGGGGCCCGGACATCTGGCTACACCTTC. Translation gives CSVEGARTSGYTF. Filled out from reference TRBV29-1 and TRBJ1-2, the complete variable domain reads SAVISQKPSRDICQRGTSLTIQCQVDSQVTMMFWYRQQPGQSLTLIATANQGSEATYESGFVIDKFPISRPNLTFSTLTVSNMSPEDSSIYLCSVEGARTSGYTFGSGTRLTVV.